The 14 T cell receptor beta chains below all came from one sample that was sequenced in a study of T cell repertoires in cytomegalovirus infection. TCRdb fed the reads into MiXCR, producing one record per CDR3 protein. The profile shows hundreds of thousands of distinct CDR3 sequences, 31% of them singletons. Their cognate antigens are unknown. Source: cultured CD8+ T cells from PBMCs, taken from culture after CMV antigen stimulation. Receptors were obtained from a human donor in good health (CMV status not recorded). Some clones in this sample may be carry-over from other donors' samples.

V usage is TRBV6-2 or TRBV6-3 and J usage is TRBJ2-2; D is uncertain. This CDR3 has 13 amino acids. Germline CDR1 MNHEY, CDR2 SVGEGT. V lost 7 bases to trimming and J lost 5 bases, with 11 bases between them. CDR3 coding DNA: TGTGCCAGCACCATGTACGTTACCGGGGAGCTGTTTTTT. Translating gives CASTMYVTGELFF.

This chain links TRBV28 with TRBJ1-6; TRBD1 is a possible D gene (5 bases). The CDR3 length is 13 residues. V was pared by 11 bases and J by 9 bases, with 17 bases between. Germline V gives CDR1 MDHEN, CDR2 SYDVKM. CDR3: CAVGTGVASPLHF. For the CDR3, the DNA is TGTGCCGTAGGAACGGGGGTGGCTTCACCCCTCCACTTT.

The chain couples TRBV7-9 to TRBJ1-5; D is unresolved. The V gene's germline CDR1 is SEHNR and CDR2 FQNEAQ (reference sequence). V was trimmed by 1 base and J by 0 bases, leaving 10 bases between them. The CDR3 sequence is 16 residues long. The CDR3 loop is CASSLVGSLSNQPQHF. CDR3 in DNA: TGTGCCAGCAGCTTAGTAGGTTCCCTTAGCAATCAGCCCCAGCATTTT.

The chain couples TRBV15 to TRBJ1-1; D is ambiguous. CDR1 LNHNV and CDR2 YYDKDF come from the germline V gene (reference sequence). CDR3 length: 13 residues. V dropped 5 bases and J dropped 4 bases, with 11 bases sitting between them. CDR3 residues: CATSQTWSTEAFF. The CDR3 nucleotides are TGTGCCACCAGCCAGACTTGGAGCACTGAAGCTTTCTTT.

The chain joins TRBV2 to TRBJ2-2, with 8 bases identical to TRBD1. CDR1 and CDR2 (germline): SNHLY, FYNNEI. The CDR3 is made up of 17 amino acids. With 2 bases clipped from V and 2 bases from J, the junction kept 7 bases outside the gene matches. CDR3 in amino acids: CASSERRGQANTGELFF. DNA of the CDR3: TGTGCCAGCAGTGAAAGGAGGGGACAGGCAAACACCGGGGAGCTGTTTTTT.

V usage is TRBV25-1 and J usage is TRBJ2-1, with 9 positions matching TRBD2. Germline lookup yields CDR1 MGHDK and CDR2 SYGVNS. The CDR3 is made up of 13 amino acids. V dropped 6 bases and J dropped 12; count of bases not matched to a gene: 9. The CDR3 coding sequence is TGTGCCAGCAGCTACGGTAGCGGGGGCCCGCAGTTCTTC. Its protein is CASSYGSGGPQFF.

This clonotype has just a few counts. One junction end does not reproduce the germline sequence, and a read error may be involved. The V gene is TRBV7-7, the J gene TRBJ2-1; 9 bases match TRBD1. CDR1 SSHAT and CDR2 FNYEAQ come from the germline V gene (reference sequence). The CDR3 loop spans 15 amino acids. The CDR3 spells CASSFRTGAHNEQFF. The CDR3 DNA reads TGTGCTAGCAGCTTCAGGACAGGGGCCCACAATGAGCAGTTCTTC.

This clonotype occurred a few times. V is TRBV6-2 or TRBV6-3 and J is TRBJ1-5; D is undetermined. V lost 2 bases and J 3 bases, leaving 8 bases between the germline ends. The length of the CDR3 is 14 residues. Germline lookup yields CDR1 MNHEY and CDR2 SVGEGT. This chain's CDR3 is CASSYQRLNQPQHF. DNA for the CDR3: TGTGCCAGCAGTTACCAACGGCTCAATCAGCCCCAGCATTTT.

The rearrangement uses TRBV6-2 or TRBV6-3 and TRBJ1-3; unclear D gene. The CDR3 runs to 15 residues. The germline gives CDR1 MNHEY, CDR2 SVGEGT. Trimming left V 0 bases short and J 0 bases short, with 6 bases between. CDR3 region: CASSYSKVSGNTIYF. The CDR3 bases are TGTGCCAGCAGTTACTCTAAGGTCTCTGGAAACACCATATATTTT.

The chain has TRBV5-5 and TRBJ2-1; maybe TRBD2 (5 bases). Per germline, CDR1 SGHKS and CDR2 YYEKEE (reference sequence). CDR3 length: 14 residues. Trimming stripped 4 bases from V and 5 bases from J, with 13 bases between. The CDR3 here is CASSEEAGHNEQFF. The DNA for the CDR3 is TGTGCCAGCAGCGAGGAGGCAGGCCACAATGAGCAGTTCTTC.

V is TRBV18 and J is TRBJ1-4; TRBD1 might be the D (6 bases). V lost 5 bases and J lost 8, with 24 bases in between. The V gene's germline CDR1 is KGHSH and CDR2 LQKENI. The length of the CDR3 is 17 residues. The CDR3 DNA reads TGTGCCAGCTCAGCGAACGACAGGCCCCTCGGGAAAGAAAAACTGTTTTTT. This gives the protein CASSANDRPLGKEKLFF.

A few counts support this clonotype. This chain connects TRBV27 to TRBJ2-7; D not resolved. From germline, CDR1 is MNHEY and CDR2 SMNVEV (reference sequence). The CDR3 extends over 12 amino acids. Trimming removed 7 bases from V and 2 bases from J, with 9 bases in between. The CDR3 sequence is CASMRSAYEQYF. In DNA, the CDR3 is TGTGCCAGCATGCGTTCGGCCTACGAGCAGTACTTC.

V is TRBV7-6 and J is TRBJ2-2; 10 nucleotides match TRBD1. The CDR3 is 16 residues long. CDR1 and CDR2 from the germline V gene are SGHVS and FNYEAQ. V lost 4 bases to trimming and J lost 5 bases; unmatched junction nucleotides: 7. As DNA, the CDR3 is TGTGCCAGCAGCTCGACAGGGGGCGCTGAGACCGGGGAGCTGTTTTTT. It specifies CASSSTGGAETGELFF. The whole variable domain, filled in from reference TRBV7-6 and TRBJ2-2, reads GAGVSQSPRYKVTKRGQDVALRCDPISGHVSLYWYRQALGQGPEFLTYFNYEAQQDKSGLPNDRFSAERPEGSISTLTIQRTEQRDSAMYRCASSSTGGAETGELFFGEGSRLTVL.

This rearrangement joins TRBV12-3 or TRBV12-4 to TRBJ1-3, with no clear D. CDR3 length: 14 amino acids. V lost 3 bases and J lost 0, with 6 bases in between. The CDR3 is CASSFGSSGNTIYF. CDR3 coding DNA: TGTGCCAGCAGTTTCGGCAGCTCTGGAAACACCATATATTTT.